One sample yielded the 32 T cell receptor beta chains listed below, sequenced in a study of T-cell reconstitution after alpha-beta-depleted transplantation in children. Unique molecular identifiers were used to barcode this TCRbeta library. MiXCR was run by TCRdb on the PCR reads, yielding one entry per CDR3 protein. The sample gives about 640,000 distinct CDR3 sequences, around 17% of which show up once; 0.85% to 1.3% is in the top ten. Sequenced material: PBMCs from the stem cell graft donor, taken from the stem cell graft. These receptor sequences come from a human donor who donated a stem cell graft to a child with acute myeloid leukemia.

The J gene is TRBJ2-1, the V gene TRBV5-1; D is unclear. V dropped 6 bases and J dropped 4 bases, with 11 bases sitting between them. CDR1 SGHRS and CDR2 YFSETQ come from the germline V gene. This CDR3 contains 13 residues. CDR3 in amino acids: CASTQDGYNEQFF. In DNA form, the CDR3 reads TGCGCCAGCACCCAGGACGGATACAATGAGCAGTTCTTC.

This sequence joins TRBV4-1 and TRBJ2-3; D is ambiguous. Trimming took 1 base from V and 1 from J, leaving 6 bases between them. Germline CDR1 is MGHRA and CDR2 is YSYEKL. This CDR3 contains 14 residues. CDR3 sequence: CASSQALGTDTQYF. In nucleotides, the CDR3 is TGCGCCAGCAGCCAAGCCTTAGGCACAGATACGCAGTATTTT.

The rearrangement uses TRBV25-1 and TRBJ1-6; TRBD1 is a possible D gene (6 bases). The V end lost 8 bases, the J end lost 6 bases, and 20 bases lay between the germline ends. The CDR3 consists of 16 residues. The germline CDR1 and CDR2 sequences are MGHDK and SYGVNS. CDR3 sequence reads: CASSRGQTTPNSPLHF. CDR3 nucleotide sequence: TGTGCCAGCTCCCGGGGGCAGACGACCCCTAATTCACCCCTCCACTTT.

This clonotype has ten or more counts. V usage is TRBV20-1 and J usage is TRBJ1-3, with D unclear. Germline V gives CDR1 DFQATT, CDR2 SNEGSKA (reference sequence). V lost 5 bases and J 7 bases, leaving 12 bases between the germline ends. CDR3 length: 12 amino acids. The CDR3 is CSAQPDGNTIYF. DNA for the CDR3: TGCAGTGCTCAACCCGACGGGAACACCATATATTTT.

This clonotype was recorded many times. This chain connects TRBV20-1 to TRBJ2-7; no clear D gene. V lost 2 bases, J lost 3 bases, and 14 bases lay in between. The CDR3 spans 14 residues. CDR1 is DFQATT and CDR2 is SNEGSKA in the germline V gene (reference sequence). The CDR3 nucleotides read TGCAGTGCTAGATTCCCCGTAGGGAACTACGAGCAGTACTTC. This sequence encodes CSARFPVGNYEQYF.

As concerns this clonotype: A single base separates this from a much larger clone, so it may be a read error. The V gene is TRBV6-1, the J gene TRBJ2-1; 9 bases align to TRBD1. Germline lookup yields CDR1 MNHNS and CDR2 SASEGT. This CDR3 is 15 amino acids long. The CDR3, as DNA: TGTTCCAGCAGTCCGTCACAGGGGGCAATCCATGAGCAGTTCTTC. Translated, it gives CSSSPSQGAIHEQFF.

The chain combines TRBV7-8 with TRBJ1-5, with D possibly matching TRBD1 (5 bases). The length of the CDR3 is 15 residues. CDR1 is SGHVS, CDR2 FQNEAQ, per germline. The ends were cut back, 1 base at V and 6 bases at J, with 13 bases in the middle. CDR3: CASSLEAGSVQPQHF. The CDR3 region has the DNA TGTGCCAGCAGCTTAGAAGCAGGGTCGGTTCAGCCCCAGCATTTT.

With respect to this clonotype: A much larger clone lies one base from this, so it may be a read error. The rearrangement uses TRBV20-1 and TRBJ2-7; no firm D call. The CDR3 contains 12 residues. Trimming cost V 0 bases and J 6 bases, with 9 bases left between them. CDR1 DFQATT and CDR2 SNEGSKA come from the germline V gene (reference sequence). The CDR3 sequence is CSAREVKSEQYV. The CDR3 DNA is TGCAGTGCTAGAGAAGTCAAGTCCGAGCAGTACGTC.

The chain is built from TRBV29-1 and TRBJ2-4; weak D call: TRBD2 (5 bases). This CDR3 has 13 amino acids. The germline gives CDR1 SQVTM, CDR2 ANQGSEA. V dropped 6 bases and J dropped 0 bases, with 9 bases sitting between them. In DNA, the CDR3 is TGCAGCGTGCGGGTCGTAGCCAAAAACATTCAGTACTTC. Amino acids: CSVRVVAKNIQYF.

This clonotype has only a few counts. The CDR3 reads CAISTGNTDTQYF. In nucleotides, the CDR3 is TGTGCCATTTCGACGGGGAACACAGATACGCAGTATTTT. The V and J genes are TRBV27 and TRBJ2-3, with a tentative D call TRBD2 (5 bases). This CDR3 has 13 residues. V lost 10 bases to trimming and J lost 2 bases, with 13 bases between them. In germline, CDR1 is MNHEY, CDR2 SMNVEV (reference sequence).

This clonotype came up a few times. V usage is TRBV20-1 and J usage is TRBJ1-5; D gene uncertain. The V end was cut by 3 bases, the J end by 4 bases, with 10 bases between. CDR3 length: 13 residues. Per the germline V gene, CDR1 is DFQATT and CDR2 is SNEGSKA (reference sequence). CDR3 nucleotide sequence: TGCAGTGCTAGGTTTTTGGGGAATCAGCCCCAGCATTTT. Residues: CSARFLGNQPQHF.

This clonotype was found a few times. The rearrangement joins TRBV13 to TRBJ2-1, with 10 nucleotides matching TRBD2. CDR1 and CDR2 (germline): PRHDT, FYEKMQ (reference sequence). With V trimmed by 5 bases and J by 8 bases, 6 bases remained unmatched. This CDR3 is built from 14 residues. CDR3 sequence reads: CASSISGGIHEQFF. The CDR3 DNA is TGTGCCAGCAGCATTAGCGGGGGGATACATGAGCAGTTCTTC.

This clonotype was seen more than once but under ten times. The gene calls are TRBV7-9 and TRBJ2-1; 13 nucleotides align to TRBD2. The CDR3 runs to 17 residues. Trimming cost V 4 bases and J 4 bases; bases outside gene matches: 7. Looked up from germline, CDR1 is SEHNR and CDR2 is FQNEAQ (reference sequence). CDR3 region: CASSSGLAGAHYNEQFF. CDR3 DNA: TGTGCCAGCAGCTCCGGACTAGCGGGGGCCCATTACAATGAGCAGTTCTTC. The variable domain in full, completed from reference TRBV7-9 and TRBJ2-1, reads DTGVSQNPRHKITKRGQNVTFRCDPISEHNRLYWYRQTLGQGPEFLTYFQNEAQLEKSRLLSDRFSAERPKGSFSTLEIQRTEQGDSAMYLCASSSGLAGAHYNEQFFGPGTRLTVL.

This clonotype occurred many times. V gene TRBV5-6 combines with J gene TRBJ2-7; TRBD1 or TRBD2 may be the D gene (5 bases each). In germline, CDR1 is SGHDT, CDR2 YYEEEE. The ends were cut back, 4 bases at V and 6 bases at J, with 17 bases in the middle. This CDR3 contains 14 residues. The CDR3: CASSLSGGSGEQYV. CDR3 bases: TGTGCCAGCAGCCTCTCTGGGGGTTCAGGCGAGCAGTACGTC.

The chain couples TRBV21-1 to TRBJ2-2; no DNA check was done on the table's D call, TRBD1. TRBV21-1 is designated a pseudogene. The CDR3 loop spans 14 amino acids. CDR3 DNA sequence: TGTGCCAGCAGCAGCCCGACAGGGACCGGGGAGCTGTTTTTT. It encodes CASSSPTGTGELFF.

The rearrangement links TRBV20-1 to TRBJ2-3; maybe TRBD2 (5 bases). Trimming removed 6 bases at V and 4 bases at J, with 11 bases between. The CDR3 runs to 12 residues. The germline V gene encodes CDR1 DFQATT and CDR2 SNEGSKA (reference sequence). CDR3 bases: TGCAGTGCCCCGGGGATATCAGATACGCAGTATTTT. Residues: CSAPGISDTQYF.

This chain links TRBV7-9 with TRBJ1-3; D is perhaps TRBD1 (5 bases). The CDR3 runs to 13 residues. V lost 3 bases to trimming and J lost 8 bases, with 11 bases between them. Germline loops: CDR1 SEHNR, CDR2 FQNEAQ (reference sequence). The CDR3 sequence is CASSFPGIDTIYF. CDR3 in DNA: TGTGCCAGCAGCTTTCCAGGGATAGACACCATATATTTT.

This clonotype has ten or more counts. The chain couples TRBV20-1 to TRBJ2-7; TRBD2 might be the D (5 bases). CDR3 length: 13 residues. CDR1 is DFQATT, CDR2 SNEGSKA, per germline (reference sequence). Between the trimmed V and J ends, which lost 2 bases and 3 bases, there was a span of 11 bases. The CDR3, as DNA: TGCAGTGCTAGATCCCCCGGGGACTACGAGCAGTACGTC. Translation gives CSARSPGDYEQYV.

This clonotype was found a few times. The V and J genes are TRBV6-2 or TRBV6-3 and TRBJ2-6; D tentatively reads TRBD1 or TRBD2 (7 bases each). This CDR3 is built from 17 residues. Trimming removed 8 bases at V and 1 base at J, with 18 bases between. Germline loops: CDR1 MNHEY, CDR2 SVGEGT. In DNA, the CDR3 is TGTGCCAGCGGGAGGGACAGAAAAGTATCTGGGGCCAACGTCCTGACTTTC. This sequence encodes CASGRDRKVSGANVLTF.

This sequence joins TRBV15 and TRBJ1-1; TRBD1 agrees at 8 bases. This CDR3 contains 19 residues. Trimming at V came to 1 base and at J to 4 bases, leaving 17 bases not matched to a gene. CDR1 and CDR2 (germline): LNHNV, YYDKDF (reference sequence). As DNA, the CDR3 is TGTGCCACCAGCAGAGTTGGCAGCGACAGGGGATTTCGGGGCACTGAAGCTTTCTTT. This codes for CATSRVGSDRGFRGTEAFF.

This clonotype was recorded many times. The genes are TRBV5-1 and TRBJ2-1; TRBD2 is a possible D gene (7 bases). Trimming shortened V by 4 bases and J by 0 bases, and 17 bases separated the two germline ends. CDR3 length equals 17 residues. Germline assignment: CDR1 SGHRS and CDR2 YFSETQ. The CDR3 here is CASSSGTILSSYNEQFF. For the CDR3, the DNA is TGCGCCAGCAGCAGCGGGACAATTCTGAGCTCCTACAATGAGCAGTTCTTC.

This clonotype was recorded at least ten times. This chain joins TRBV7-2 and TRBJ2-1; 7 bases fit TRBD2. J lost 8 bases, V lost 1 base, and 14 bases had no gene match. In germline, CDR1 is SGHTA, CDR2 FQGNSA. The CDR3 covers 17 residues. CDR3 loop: CASSLVAGNSAGDEQFF. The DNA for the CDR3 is TGTGCCAGCAGCTTAGTAGCAGGGAATAGCGCGGGGGATGAGCAGTTCTTC.

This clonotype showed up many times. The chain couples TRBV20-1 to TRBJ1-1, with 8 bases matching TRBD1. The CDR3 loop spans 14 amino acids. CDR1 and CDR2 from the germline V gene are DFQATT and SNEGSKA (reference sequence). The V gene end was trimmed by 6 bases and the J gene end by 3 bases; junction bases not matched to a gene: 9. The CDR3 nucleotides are TGCAGTGCCAGGGACAGGTGGTCCTACACTGAAGCTTTCTTT. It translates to CSARDRWSYTEAFF.

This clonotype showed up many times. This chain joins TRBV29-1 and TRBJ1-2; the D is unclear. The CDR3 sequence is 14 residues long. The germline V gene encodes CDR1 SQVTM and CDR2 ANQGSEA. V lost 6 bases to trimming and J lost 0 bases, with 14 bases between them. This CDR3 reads CSVGLLHANYGYTF. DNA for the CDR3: TGCAGCGTCGGCCTCCTACACGCTAACTATGGCTACACCTTC.

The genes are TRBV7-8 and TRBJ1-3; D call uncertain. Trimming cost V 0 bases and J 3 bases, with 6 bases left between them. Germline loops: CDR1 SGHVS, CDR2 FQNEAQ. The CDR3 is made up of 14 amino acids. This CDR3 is CASSLAGYGNTIYF. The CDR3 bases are TGTGCCAGCAGCTTAGCCGGGTATGGAAACACCATATATTTT.

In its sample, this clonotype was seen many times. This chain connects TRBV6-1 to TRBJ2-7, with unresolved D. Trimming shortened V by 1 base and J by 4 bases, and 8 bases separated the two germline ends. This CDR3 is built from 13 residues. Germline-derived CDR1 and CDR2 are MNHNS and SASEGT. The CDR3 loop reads CASSEVGGYEQYV. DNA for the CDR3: TGTGCCAGCAGTGAAGTGGGCGGATACGAGCAGTACGTC.

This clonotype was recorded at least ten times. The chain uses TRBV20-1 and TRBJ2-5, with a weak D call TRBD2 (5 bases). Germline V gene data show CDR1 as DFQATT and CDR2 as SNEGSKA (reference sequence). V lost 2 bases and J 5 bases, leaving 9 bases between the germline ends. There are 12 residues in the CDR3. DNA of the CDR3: TGCAGTGCTAGAACGGGGTTGGAGACCCAGTACTTC. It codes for CSARTGLETQYF.

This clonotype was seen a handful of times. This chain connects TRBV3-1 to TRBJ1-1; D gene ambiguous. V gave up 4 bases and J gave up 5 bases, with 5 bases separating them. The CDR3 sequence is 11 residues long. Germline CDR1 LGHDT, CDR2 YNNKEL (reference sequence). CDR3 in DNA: TGTGCCAGCAGCCGACGAACTGAAGCTTTCTTT. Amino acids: CASSRRTEAFF. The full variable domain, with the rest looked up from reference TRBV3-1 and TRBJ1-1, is DTAVSQTPKYLVTQMGNDKSIKCEQNLGHDTMYWYKQDSKKFLKIMFSYNNKELIINETVPNRFSPKSPDKAHLNLHINSLELGDSAVYFCASSRRTEAFFGQGTRLTVV.

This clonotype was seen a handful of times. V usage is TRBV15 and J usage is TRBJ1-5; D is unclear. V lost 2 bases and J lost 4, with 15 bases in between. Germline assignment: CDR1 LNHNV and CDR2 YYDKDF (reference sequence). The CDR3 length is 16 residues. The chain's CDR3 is CATSRSKGAFNQPQHF. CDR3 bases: TGTGCCACCAGCAGATCTAAGGGTGCCTTTAATCAGCCCCAGCATTTT.

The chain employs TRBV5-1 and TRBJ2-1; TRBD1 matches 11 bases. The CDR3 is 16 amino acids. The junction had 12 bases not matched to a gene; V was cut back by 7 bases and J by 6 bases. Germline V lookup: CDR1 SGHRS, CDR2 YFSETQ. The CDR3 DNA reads TGCGCCAGCCGACTTCAAACCGGGACAGGGGGCAATGAGCAGTTCTTC. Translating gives CASRLQTGTGGNEQFF.

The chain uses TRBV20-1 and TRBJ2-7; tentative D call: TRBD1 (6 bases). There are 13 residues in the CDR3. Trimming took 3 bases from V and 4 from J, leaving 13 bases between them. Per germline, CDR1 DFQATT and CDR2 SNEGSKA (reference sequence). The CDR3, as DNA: TGCAGTGCTAGCCCCAGGGGAATGTACGAGCAGTACTTC. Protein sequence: CSASPRGMYEQYF.

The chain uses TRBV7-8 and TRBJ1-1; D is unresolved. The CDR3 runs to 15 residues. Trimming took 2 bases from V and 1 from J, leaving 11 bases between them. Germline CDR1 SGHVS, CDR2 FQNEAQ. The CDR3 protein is CASSLRRNPNTEAFF. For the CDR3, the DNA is TGTGCCAGCAGCTTACGGCGGAACCCGAACACTGAAGCTTTCTTT.